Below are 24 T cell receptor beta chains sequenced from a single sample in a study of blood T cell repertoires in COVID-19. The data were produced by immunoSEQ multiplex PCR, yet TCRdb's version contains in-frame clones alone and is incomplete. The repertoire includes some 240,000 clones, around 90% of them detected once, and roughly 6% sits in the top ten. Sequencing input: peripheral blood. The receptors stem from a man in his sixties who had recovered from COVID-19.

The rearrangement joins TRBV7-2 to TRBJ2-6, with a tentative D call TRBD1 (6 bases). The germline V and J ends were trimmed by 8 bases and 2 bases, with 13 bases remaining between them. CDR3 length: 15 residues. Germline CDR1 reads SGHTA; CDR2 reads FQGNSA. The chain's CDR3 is CASGFQGTGANVLTF. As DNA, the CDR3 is TGTGCCAGCGGATTCCAGGGGACTGGGGCCAACGTCCTGACTTTC.

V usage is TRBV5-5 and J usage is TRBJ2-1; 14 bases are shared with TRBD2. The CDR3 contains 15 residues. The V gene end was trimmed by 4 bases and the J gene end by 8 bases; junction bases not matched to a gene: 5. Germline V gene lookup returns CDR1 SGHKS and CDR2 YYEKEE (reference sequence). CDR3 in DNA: TGTGCCAGCAGCAGACTAGCGGGGGGGCCGGATGAGCAGTTCTTC. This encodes CASSRLAGGPDEQFF. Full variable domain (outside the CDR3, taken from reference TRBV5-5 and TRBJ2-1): DAGVTQSPTHLIKTRGQQVTLRCSPISGHKSVSWYQQVLGQGPQFIFQYYEKEERGRGNFPDRFSARQFPNYSSELNVNALLLGDSALYLCASSRLAGGPDEQFFGPGTRLTVL.

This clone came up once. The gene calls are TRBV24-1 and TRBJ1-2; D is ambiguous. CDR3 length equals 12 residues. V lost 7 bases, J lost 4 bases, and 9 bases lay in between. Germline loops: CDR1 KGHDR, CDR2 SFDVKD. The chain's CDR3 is CATRVVIYGYTF. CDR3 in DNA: TGTGCCACCAGGGTAGTCATCTATGGCTACACCTTC.

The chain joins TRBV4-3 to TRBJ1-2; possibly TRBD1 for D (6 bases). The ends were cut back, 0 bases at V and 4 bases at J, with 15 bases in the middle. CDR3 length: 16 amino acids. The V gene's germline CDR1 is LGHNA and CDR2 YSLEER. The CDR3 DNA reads TGCGCCAGCAGCCAAGATCTAGTCCAGGGGACCTATGGCTACACCTTC. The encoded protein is CASSQDLVQGTYGYTF.

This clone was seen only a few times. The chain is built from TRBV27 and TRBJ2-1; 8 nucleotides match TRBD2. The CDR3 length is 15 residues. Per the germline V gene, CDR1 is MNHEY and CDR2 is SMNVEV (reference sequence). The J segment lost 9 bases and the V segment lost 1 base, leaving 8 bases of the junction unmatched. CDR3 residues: CASSLWTSLAAEQFF. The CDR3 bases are TGTGCCAGCAGTTTATGGACTAGCCTAGCGGCTGAGCAGTTCTTC.

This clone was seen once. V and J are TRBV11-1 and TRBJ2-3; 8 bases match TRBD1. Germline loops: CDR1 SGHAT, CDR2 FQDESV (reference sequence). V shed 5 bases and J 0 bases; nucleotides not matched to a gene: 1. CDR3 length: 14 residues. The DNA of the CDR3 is TGTGCCAGCAGCAGGACAGGGAGCACAGATACGCAGTATTTT. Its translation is CASSRTGSTDTQYF.

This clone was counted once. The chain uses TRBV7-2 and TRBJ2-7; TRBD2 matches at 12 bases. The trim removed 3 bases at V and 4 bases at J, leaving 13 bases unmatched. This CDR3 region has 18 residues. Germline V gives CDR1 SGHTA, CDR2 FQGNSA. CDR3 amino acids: CASSFQTSGRTQFYEQYF. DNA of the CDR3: TGTGCCAGCAGCTTTCAGACTAGCGGGAGAACCCAGTTTTACGAGCAGTACTTC.

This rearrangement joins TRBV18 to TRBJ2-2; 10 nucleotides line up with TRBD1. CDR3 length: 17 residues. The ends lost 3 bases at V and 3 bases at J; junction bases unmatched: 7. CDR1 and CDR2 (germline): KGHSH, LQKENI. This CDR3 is CASSPLPGTGDTGELFF. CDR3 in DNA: TGTGCCAGCTCACCGCTACCCGGGACAGGGGACACCGGGGAGCTGTTTTTT.

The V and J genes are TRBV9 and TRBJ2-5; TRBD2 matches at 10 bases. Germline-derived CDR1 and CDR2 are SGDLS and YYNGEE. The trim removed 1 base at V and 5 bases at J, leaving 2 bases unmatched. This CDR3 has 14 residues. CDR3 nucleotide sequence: TGTGCCAGCAGCGTAAGCGGGGGGGCGGAGACCCAGTACTTC. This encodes CASSVSGGAETQYF. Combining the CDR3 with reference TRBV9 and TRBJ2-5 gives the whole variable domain DSGVTQTPKHLITATGQRVTLRCSPRSGDLSVYWYQQSLDQGLQFLIQYYNGEERAKGNILERFSAQQFPDLHSELNLSSLELGDSALYFCASSVSGGAETQYFGPGTRLLVL.

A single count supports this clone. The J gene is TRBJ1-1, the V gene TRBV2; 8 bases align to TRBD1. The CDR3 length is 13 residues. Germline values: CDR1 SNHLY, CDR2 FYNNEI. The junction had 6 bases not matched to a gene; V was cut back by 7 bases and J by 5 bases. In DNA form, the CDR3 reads TGTGCCAGCAAACTCAGGGGGCGAACTGAAGCTTTCTTT. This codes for CASKLRGRTEAFF.

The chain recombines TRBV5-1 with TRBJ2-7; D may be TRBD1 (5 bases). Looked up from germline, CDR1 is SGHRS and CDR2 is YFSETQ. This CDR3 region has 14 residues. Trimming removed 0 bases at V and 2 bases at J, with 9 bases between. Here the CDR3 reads CASSLEGPPYEQYF. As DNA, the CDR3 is TGCGCCAGCAGCTTGGAGGGGCCCCCCTACGAGCAGTACTTC.

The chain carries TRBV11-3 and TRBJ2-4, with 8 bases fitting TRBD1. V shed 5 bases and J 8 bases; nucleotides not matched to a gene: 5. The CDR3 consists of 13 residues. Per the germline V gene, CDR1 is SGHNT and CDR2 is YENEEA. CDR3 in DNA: TGTGCCAGCAGCGTGGGACAGGCGGACATTCAGTACTTC. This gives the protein CASSVGQADIQYF.

The CDR3 spells CASSTLGGLKTQYF. The CDR3 DNA is TGTGCCAGTAGTACCCTGGGCGGGCTAAAGACCCAGTACTTC. V and J are TRBV19 and TRBJ2-5; a weak D match, TRBD2 (5 bases). Germline-derived CDR1 and CDR2 are LNHDA and SQIVND (reference sequence). CDR3 length: 14 amino acids. The V end lost 4 bases, the J end lost 6 bases, and 15 bases lay between the germline ends.

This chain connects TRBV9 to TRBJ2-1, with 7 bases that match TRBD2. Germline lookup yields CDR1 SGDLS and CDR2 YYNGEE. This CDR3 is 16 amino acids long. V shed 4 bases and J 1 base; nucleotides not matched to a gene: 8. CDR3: CASSLLGGKSYNEQFF. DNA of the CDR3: TGTGCCAGCAGCTTACTGGGGGGGAAGTCCTACAATGAGCAGTTCTTC.

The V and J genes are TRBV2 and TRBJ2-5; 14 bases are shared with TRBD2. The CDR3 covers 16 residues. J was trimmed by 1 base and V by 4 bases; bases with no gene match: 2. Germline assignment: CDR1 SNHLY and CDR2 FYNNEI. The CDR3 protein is CASSAGLAGGQETQYF. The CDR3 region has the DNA TGTGCCAGCAGTGCCGGACTAGCGGGGGGCCAAGAGACCCAGTACTTC.

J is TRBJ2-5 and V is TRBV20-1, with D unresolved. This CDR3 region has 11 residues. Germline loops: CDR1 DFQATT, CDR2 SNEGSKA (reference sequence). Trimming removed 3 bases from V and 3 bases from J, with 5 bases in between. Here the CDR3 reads CSASSEETQYF. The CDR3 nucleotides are TGCAGTGCTAGTTCGGAAGAGACCCAGTACTTC.

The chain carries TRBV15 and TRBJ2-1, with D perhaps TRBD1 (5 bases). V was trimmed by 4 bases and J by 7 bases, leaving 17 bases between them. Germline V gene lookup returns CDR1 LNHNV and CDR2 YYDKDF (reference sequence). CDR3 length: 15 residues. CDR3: CATSNRGGARNEQFF. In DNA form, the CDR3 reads TGTGCCACCAGCAATAGGGGTGGGGCGCGGAATGAGCAGTTCTTC.

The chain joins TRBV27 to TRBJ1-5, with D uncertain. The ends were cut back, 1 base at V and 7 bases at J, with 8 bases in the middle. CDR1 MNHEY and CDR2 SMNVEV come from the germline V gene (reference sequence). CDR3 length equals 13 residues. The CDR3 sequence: CASSLFLRQPQHF. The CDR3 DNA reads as TGTGCCAGCAGTTTATTTCTCCGGCAGCCCCAGCATTTT.

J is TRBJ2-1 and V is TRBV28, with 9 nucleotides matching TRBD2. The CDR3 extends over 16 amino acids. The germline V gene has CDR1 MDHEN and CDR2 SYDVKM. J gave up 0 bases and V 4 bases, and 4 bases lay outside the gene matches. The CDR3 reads CASSSYSGSSYNEQFF. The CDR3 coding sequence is TGTGCCAGCAGTTCCTATAGCGGGAGCTCCTACAATGAGCAGTTCTTC.

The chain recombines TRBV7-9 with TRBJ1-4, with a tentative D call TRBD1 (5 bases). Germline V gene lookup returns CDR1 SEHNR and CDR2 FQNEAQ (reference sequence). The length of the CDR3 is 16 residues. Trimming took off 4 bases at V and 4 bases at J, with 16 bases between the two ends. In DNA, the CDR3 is TGTGCCAGCAGCTCCGGCGCCTCGGGGGTTAATGAAAAACTGTTTTTT. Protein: CASSSGASGVNEKLFF.

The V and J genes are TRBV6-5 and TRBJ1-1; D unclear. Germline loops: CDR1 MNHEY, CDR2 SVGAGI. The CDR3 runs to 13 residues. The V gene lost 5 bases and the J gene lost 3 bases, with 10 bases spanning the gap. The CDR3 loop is CASSRSGDTEAFF. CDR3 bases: TGTGCCAGCAGTAGGTCCGGGGACACTGAAGCTTTCTTT.

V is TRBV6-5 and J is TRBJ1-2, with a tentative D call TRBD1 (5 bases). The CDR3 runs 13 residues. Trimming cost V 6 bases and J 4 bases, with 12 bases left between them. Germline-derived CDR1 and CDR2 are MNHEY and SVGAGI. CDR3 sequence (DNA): TGTGCCAGCAGACCCGGACAATTCTATGGCTACACCTTC. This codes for CASRPGQFYGYTF.

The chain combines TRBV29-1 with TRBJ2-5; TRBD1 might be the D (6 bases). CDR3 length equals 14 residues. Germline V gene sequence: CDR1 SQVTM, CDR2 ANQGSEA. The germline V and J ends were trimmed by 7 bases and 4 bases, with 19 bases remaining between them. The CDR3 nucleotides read TGCAGCGCCAGGTCAGGGGCAGGGACAGAGACCCAGTACTTC. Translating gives CSARSGAGTETQYF.

The CDR3 nucleotides read TGTGCCAGCAGTTTAGCCGAGAGGCGCACTGAAGCTTTCTTT. Protein sequence: CASSLAERRTEAFF. This sequence joins TRBV27 and TRBJ1-1; D is undetermined. Trimming cost V 2 bases and J 4 bases, with 11 bases left between them. Germline V lookup: CDR1 MNHEY, CDR2 SMNVEV (reference sequence). The CDR3 has 14 amino acids.